This T cell receptor beta chain was captured by sequencing in a study of cytomegalovirus exposure and HLA in healthy donors. General study results and limits: Productive rates of about 87% or about 30% were seen for most TCR beta V segments in an earlier analysis.

V was clipped by 3 bases and J by 12 bases, with 12 bases between them. This CDR3 has 12 amino acids. The germline V gene encodes CDR1 SEHNR and CDR2 FQNEAQ (reference sequence). The PCR used 60 Vbeta and 13 Jbeta primers. Clones were sequenced by immunoSEQ multiplex PCR, and TCRdb holds only the in-frame ones, with some missing. The sample contains 100,000 or so clones, 80% to 85% of which appear only once. Comment on this clone: As yet, its antigen is unknown.

Input material: PBMCs. The clonotype was recovered from a man aged 35 to 55 in good health and CMV-seronegative. The V call is TRBV7-9, the J call TRBJ2-1; D is undetermined. The CDR3 spells CASSFAELSQFF. The CDR3 bases are TGTGCCAGCAGCTTCGCTGAGCTGTCGCAGTTCTTC.